These 24 T cell receptor beta chains were sequenced from one sample in a study of T cells in narcolepsy. Using immunoSEQ multiplex PCR, the repertoire was profiled, and TCRdb retains in-frame clones only, with some absent. The table shows 15,000 to 20,000 clones, with approximately 84% occurring only once. The sequencing sample was made of memory (CD45RA-) CD4+ T cells from blood. The receptor source for this set is a human donor in good health.

Points on this clone: A junction boundary mismatches the germline segment, possibly from a read error. The rearrangement links TRBV2 to TRBJ1-5; a weak D match, TRBD1 (5 bases). The CDR3 totals 12 residues. CDR1 and CDR2 from the germline V gene are SNHLY and FYNNEI. CDR3 nucleotide sequence: TGTGCCAGCAGTGAGGGGCAGGGTCAACTATATTTT. Protein sequence: CASSEGQGQLYF.

The chain links TRBV29-1 to TRBJ2-7; D ambiguous. This CDR3 is built from 15 residues. Looked up from germline, CDR1 is SQVTM and CDR2 is ANQGSEA. V was cut by 4 bases and J by 3 bases, with 19 bases left in between. CDR3 DNA sequence: TGCAGCGTTGCCATAGGTGTGATACATCGCTACGAGCAGTACTTC. Amino acid sequence: CSVAIGVIHRYEQYF.

The chain employs TRBV19 and TRBJ2-5, with 9 bases matching TRBD2. Looked up from germline, CDR1 is LNHDA and CDR2 is SQIVND (reference sequence). Trimming removed 5 bases from V and 5 bases from J; junction bases left unmatched: 9. The CDR3 has 15 amino acids. CDR3 sequence (DNA): TGTGCCAGTAGTTGGGCTAGCGGGAATCGGGAGACCCAGTACTTC. Protein product: CASSWASGNRETQYF.

The chain couples TRBV10-3 to TRBJ2-1; D gene unclear. The CDR3 spans 16 residues. CDR1 ENHRY and CDR2 SYGVKD come from the germline V gene. V lost 4 bases, J lost 0 bases, and 13 bases lay in between. CDR3 sequence reads: CAISGVQLSSYNEQFF. The CDR3 nucleotides are TGTGCCATCAGTGGTGTCCAACTTTCCTCCTACAATGAGCAGTTCTTC.

As concerns this clone: Other DNA sequences in the same sample also yield this CDR3. This rearrangement joins TRBV30 to TRBJ2-5, with 7 bases aligning to TRBD1. J was trimmed by 5 bases and V by 2 bases; bases with no gene match: 8. The germline gives CDR1 GTSNPN, CDR2 SVGIG (reference sequence). The CDR3 loop spans 14 amino acids. The CDR3 DNA reads as TGTGCCTGGAGTCAAAGACAGGGCCTGGAGACCCAGTACTTC. It specifies CAWSQRQGLETQYF. The complete variable domain, with remaining parts taken from reference TRBV30 and TRBJ2-5, reads SQTIHQWPATLVQPVGSPLSLECTVEGTSNPNLYWYRQAAGRGLQLLFYSVGIGQISSEVPQNLSASRPQDRQFILSSKKLLLSDSGFYLCAWSQRQGLETQYFGPGTRLLVL.

The chain combines TRBV19 with TRBJ2-7; D gene uncertain. V dropped 6 bases and J dropped 5 bases, with 20 bases sitting between them. This CDR3 is 15 amino acids long. Per germline, CDR1 LNHDA and CDR2 SQIVND (reference sequence). CDR3 amino acids: CASRPAGWRFDEQYF. The CDR3 bases are TGTGCCAGTAGGCCGGCCGGGTGGCGGTTCGACGAGCAGTACTTC.

V usage is TRBV6-1 and J usage is TRBJ1-5; D uncertain. Germline V lookup: CDR1 MNHNS, CDR2 SASEGT. V dropped 5 bases and J dropped 9 bases, with 11 bases sitting between them. The CDR3 is 12 amino acids. Here the CDR3 reads CASSSSWGPQHF. DNA of the CDR3: TGTGCCAGCAGTTCCTCCTGGGGGCCCCAGCATTTT.

Turning to this clone: At one boundary the junction diverges from the germline segment, which might be a read error. The V and J genes are TRBV19 and TRBJ2-7; D remains unclear. Germline V lookup: CDR1 LNHDA, CDR2 SQIVND (reference sequence). This CDR3 contains 13 residues. For the CDR3, the DNA is TGTGCCAATAGTATTGCCCTCCCCTTCGAGCAGTACTTC. Encoded protein: CANSIALPFEQYF.

The rearrangement joins TRBV11-2 to TRBJ2-5; D may be TRBD1 or TRBD2 (6 bases each). The CDR3 totals 13 residues. Germline assignment: CDR1 SGHAT and CDR2 FQNNGV. V was cut by 1 base and J by 7 bases, with 10 bases left in between. The CDR3: CASSLGGAGTQYF. DNA for the CDR3: TGTGCCAGCAGCTTAGGGGGGGCGGGGACCCAGTACTTC.

The CDR3 loop reads CASRADRLNTEAFF. The CDR3 bases are TGTGCCAGCAGGGCGGACAGGTTGAACACTGAAGCTTTCTTT. This chain uses TRBV6-5 with TRBJ1-1; 7 bases line up with TRBD1. From germline, CDR1 is MNHEY and CDR2 SVGAGI. The J segment lost 0 bases and the V segment lost 6 bases, leaving 4 bases of the junction unmatched. The length of the CDR3 is 14 residues.

This chain uses TRBV7-2 with TRBJ2-1, with D possibly being TRBD2 (6 bases). The CDR3 contains 14 residues. Trimming took 1 base from V and 4 from J, leaving 8 bases between them. Germline CDR1 reads SGHTA; CDR2 reads FQGNSA. CDR3 nucleotides: TGTGCCAGCAGCTTAGGTAGCGGTTACAATGAGCAGTTCTTC. As protein: CASSLGSGYNEQFF.

The chain has TRBV6-5 and TRBJ1-1; D unresolved. The germline V gene has CDR1 MNHEY and CDR2 SVGAGI. Trimming stripped 1 base from V and 1 base from J, with 7 bases between. The CDR3 extends over 14 amino acids. Written as DNA, the CDR3 is TGTGCCAGCAGTTACTTGCGCGAGAACACTGAAGCTTTCTTT. This encodes CASSYLRENTEAFF.

The chain links TRBV27 to TRBJ1-1; 9 bases line up with TRBD1. The CDR3 has 14 residues. Germline CDR1 reads MNHEY; CDR2 reads SMNVEV (reference sequence). V was pared by 6 bases and J by 5 bases, with 7 bases of the junction left unmatched. As DNA, the CDR3 is TGTGCCAGCAGGAGGGACAGGGCGAGAACTGAAGCTTTCTTT. Protein product: CASRRDRARTEAFF.

J is TRBJ1-4 and V is TRBV7-2, with no clear D. Looked up from germline, CDR1 is SGHTA and CDR2 is FQGNSA. This CDR3 region has 14 residues. Trimming shortened V by 2 bases and J by 8 bases, and 12 bases separated the two germline ends. The CDR3 DNA reads as TGTGCCAGCAGCTTATTTGGTGATCGGGAAAAACTGTTTTTT. Its protein is CASSLFGDREKLFF.

The table lists this clone with a count of one. The chain links TRBV6-5 to TRBJ1-5; maybe TRBD1 (6 bases). The CDR3 covers 13 residues. The germline gives CDR1 MNHEY, CDR2 SVGAGI. V was cut by 7 bases and J by 2 bases, with 9 bases left in between. The chain's CDR3 is CASMAGGNQPQHF. In DNA form, the CDR3 reads TGTGCCAGCATGGCAGGGGGCAATCAGCCCCAGCATTTT.

The chain carries TRBV30 and TRBJ1-4; possibly TRBD1 for D (6 bases). Germline V lookup: CDR1 GTSNPN, CDR2 SVGIG (reference sequence). The CDR3 is 14 residues long. V gave up 3 bases and J gave up 6 bases, with 14 bases separating them. CDR3 bases: TGTGCCTGGAGCCGTGGGGGGGCGGATGAAAAACTGTTTTTT. This codes for CAWSRGGADEKLFF. The whole variable domain, filled in from reference TRBV30 and TRBJ1-4, reads SQTIHQWPATLVQPVGSPLSLECTVEGTSNPNLYWYRQAAGRGLQLLFYSVGIGQISSEVPQNLSASRPQDRQFILSSKKLLLSDSGFYLCAWSRGGADEKLFFGSGTQLSVL.

The V gene is TRBV15, the J gene TRBJ2-6, with 8 bases that match TRBD1. V was clipped by 3 bases and J by 0 bases; unmatched bases: 7. Germline V lookup: CDR1 LNHNV, CDR2 YYDKDF (reference sequence). The CDR3 has 18 residues. Here the CDR3 reads CATSRTGAHFSGANVLTF. The CDR3, as DNA: TGTGCCACCAGCAGGACAGGGGCGCACTTCTCTGGGGCCAACGTCCTGACTTTC.

In its sample, this clone was seen once. This rearrangement joins TRBV10-3 to TRBJ1-2, with 7 positions matching TRBD1. V gave up 8 bases and J gave up 8 bases; unmatched junction bases: 14. CDR1 ENHRY and CDR2 SYGVKD come from the germline V gene. The CDR3 has 14 amino acids. The CDR3 loop reads CAIGGPTGVEGYTF. DNA of the CDR3: TGTGCCATCGGGGGACCTACAGGGGTGGAGGGCTACACCTTC.

The chain carries TRBV5-1 and TRBJ1-1; D call uncertain. Germline lookup yields CDR1 SGHRS and CDR2 YFSETQ. This CDR3 spans 20 amino acids. The V end lost 0 bases, the J end lost 0 bases, and 24 bases lay between the germline ends. The CDR3 DNA reads TGCGCCAGCAGCTTGGGTTTTTCGGCGGGGAGGGCCGGGGTGAACACTGAAGCTTTCTTT. Translating gives CASSLGFSAGRAGVNTEAFF.

The chain links TRBV30 to TRBJ2-5; D is unresolved. The CDR3 length is 12 residues. Looked up from germline, CDR1 is GTSNPN and CDR2 is SVGIG (reference sequence). V lost 5 bases and J lost 0, with 7 bases in between. The CDR3 sequence is CAWAPNQETQYF. CDR3 nucleotide sequence: TGTGCCTGGGCCCCTAACCAAGAGACCCAGTACTTC.

The J gene is TRBJ2-7, the V gene TRBV10-3; a possible D gene is TRBD1 (6 bases). Between the trimmed V and J ends, which lost 8 bases and 11 bases, there was a span of 22 bases. From germline, CDR1 is ENHRY and CDR2 SYGVKD. The length of the CDR3 is 13 residues. The CDR3 is CAIARQEHGFKYF. CDR3 DNA sequence: TGTGCCATCGCTCGACAGGAGCATGGCTTTAAGTACTTC.

This chain links TRBV19 with TRBJ2-5; TRBD1 agrees at 8 bases. Looked up from germline, CDR1 is LNHDA and CDR2 is SQIVND (reference sequence). The CDR3 has 14 residues. Germline trimming cut 4 bases from V and 2 bases from J; bases unmatched to any gene: 3. In DNA form, the CDR3 reads TGTGCCAGTAGTACGACAGGGGTTCAAGAGACCCAGTACTTC. Its protein is CASSTTGVQETQYF.

This chain connects TRBV28 to TRBJ2-5, with 10 bases lining up with TRBD2. The end of the DNA aligns better with TRBJ2-7, so the J call may be wrong. This CDR3 is built from 14 residues. The V gene's germline CDR1 is MDHEN and CDR2 SYDVKM. The CDR3 nucleotides are TGTGCCAGCAGCTCCGGGACTAGCGTTTACGAGCAGTACTTC. Translation gives CASSSGTSVYEQYF.

The chain employs TRBV5-1 and TRBJ1-4, with D uncertain. The germline V and J ends were trimmed by 0 bases and 3 bases, with 6 bases remaining between them. CDR3 length: 14 amino acids. The germline V gene has CDR1 SGHRS and CDR2 YFSETQ. Here the CDR3 reads CASSLDTPNEKLFF. In DNA, the CDR3 is TGCGCCAGCAGCTTGGATACGCCTAATGAAAAACTGTTTTTT. Full variable domain (missing parts from reference TRBV5-1 and TRBJ1-4): KAGVTQTPRYLIKTRGQQVTLSCSPISGHRSVSWYQQTPGQGLQFLFEYFSETQRNKGNFPGRFSGRQFSNSRSEMNVSTLELGDSALYLCASSLDTPNEKLFFGSGTQLSVL.